The 24 T cell receptor beta chains in this list originate from one sample, sequenced in a study of radiotherapy plus CTLA-4 blockade in lung cancer. Profiled with immunoSEQ multiplex PCR; TCRdb holds only in-frame clones, not every one. The table includes over 75,000 clones, around four fifths detected once. Sequencing used peripheral blood, obtained from a patient treated with radiotherapy plus ipilimumab. All receptors derive from a human donor with non-small cell lung cancer who had stable disease on radiotherapy plus ipilimumab.

This clone appeared once. The V and J genes are TRBV18 and TRBJ1-4, with D unclear. V was trimmed by 1 base and J by 0 bases, leaving 12 bases between them. The CDR3 covers 17 residues. CDR1 and CDR2 from the germline V gene are KGHSH and LQKENI. CDR3 in DNA: TGTGCCAGCTCACCACAGGGTGTCAGGACAACTAATGAAAAACTGTTTTTT. Translated, it gives CASSPQGVRTTNEKLFF.

This clone came up once. The chain recombines TRBV7-9 with TRBJ1-1; 10 nucleotides line up with TRBD1. This CDR3 is 15 amino acids long. V lost 5 bases and J lost 2; bases outside the gene matches: 5. The germline V gene encodes CDR1 SEHNR and CDR2 FQNEAQ (reference sequence). CDR3 nucleotide sequence: TGTGCCAGCAGCCGACAGGGGGCGAGAAACACTGAAGCTTTCTTT. Protein sequence: CASSRQGARNTEAFF.

The genes are TRBV7-9 and TRBJ2-3, with TRBD2 identical over 7 bases. The germline V gene encodes CDR1 SEHNR and CDR2 FQNEAQ (reference sequence). Trimming took 1 base from V and 0 from J; bases not matched to a gene: 4. The CDR3 is 16 amino acids. CDR3 DNA sequence: TGTGCCAGCAGCTTAGGTGCTAGCGGAAGCACAGATACGCAGTATTTT. This codes for CASSLGASGSTDTQYF. Full variable domain (missing parts from reference TRBV7-9 and TRBJ2-3): DTGVSQNPRHKITKRGQNVTFRCDPISEHNRLYWYRQTLGQGPEFLTYFQNEAQLEKSRLLSDRFSAERPKGSFSTLEIQRTEQGDSAMYLCASSLGASGSTDTQYFGPGTRLTVL.

The chain couples TRBV7-7 to TRBJ2-3; D is unresolved. Germline loops: CDR1 SSHAT, CDR2 FNYEAQ (reference sequence). Trimming shortened V by 3 bases and J by 6 bases, and 10 bases separated the two germline ends. This CDR3 region has 13 residues. CDR3 sequence reads: CASSFQVADTQYF. The CDR3 DNA follows: TGTGCCAGCAGCTTTCAGGTCGCGGATACGCAGTATTTT.

CDR3 in DNA: TGTGCCAGCTCACCAAGTGGGGTACCCGGCAATCAGCCCCAGCATTTT. Its translation is CASSPSGVPGNQPQHF. The chain recombines TRBV18 with TRBJ1-5; unclear D gene. There are 16 residues in the CDR3. V lost 2 bases, J lost 2 bases, and 13 bases lay in between. The V gene's germline CDR1 is KGHSH and CDR2 LQKENI.

CDR3 sequence reads: CASSRINTEAFF. The CDR3 DNA reads TGTGCCAGCAGTCGGATAAACACTGAAGCTTTCTTT. The chain has TRBV6-1 and TRBJ1-1; D uncertain. V was clipped by 5 bases and J by 2 bases, with 6 bases between them. Germline-derived CDR1 and CDR2 are MNHNS and SASEGT. The CDR3 covers 12 residues.

The CDR3 loop is CASAPKQGTASPLHF. CDR3 bases: TGTGCCAGCGCTCCCAAACAGGGAACGGCGTCACCCCTCCACTTT. The chain recombines TRBV27 with TRBJ1-6, with a possible D match to TRBD1 (6 bases). The germline V gene encodes CDR1 MNHEY and CDR2 SMNVEV (reference sequence). V was cut by 8 bases and J by 10 bases, with 21 bases left in between. The CDR3 spans 15 residues.

The chain couples TRBV4-1 to TRBJ2-2; 10 bases are a match to TRBD2. With V trimmed by 5 bases and J by 5 bases, 11 bases remained unmatched. There are 17 residues in the CDR3. The germline CDR1 and CDR2 sequences are MGHRA and YSYEKL. CDR3 residues: CASSDPELAGRTGELFF. CDR3 nucleotide sequence: TGCGCCAGCAGCGACCCCGAACTAGCGGGGAGGACCGGGGAGCTGTTTTTT.

Judged by abundance, this clone is medium-sized (0.01 to 0.1%). This sequence joins TRBV6-5 and TRBJ1-6; D not certain. This CDR3 comprises 16 residues. V gave up 0 bases and J gave up 0 bases, with 6 bases separating them. CDR1 and CDR2 from the germline V gene are MNHEY and SVGAGI. CDR3 protein: CASSYSAGSYNSPLHF. As DNA, the CDR3 is TGTGCCAGCAGTTACTCTGCAGGCTCCTATAATTCACCCCTCCACTTT.

The V and J genes are TRBV18 and TRBJ1-1; TRBD1 aligns across 10 bases. Germline V gene lookup returns CDR1 KGHSH and CDR2 LQKENI. The CDR3 has 20 amino acids. V lost 4 bases, J lost 3 bases, and 20 bases stayed unmatched. The chain's CDR3 is CASSQSISRQGARAYTEAFF. The CDR3 nucleotides read TGTGCCAGCTCACAATCTATTTCCAGACAGGGGGCTCGGGCTTACACTGAAGCTTTCTTT.

V is TRBV23-1 and J is TRBJ1-2; possible D gene TRBD1, 6 bases. TRBV23-1 is labeled an ORF, and its function is uncertain. The CDR3 extends over 13 amino acids. V lost 7 bases to trimming and J lost 8 bases, with 17 bases between them. The DNA of the CDR3 is TGCGCCAGCAAACCGGGGACAATCTCCGGCTACACCTTC. Protein: CASKPGTISGYTF.

This sequence joins TRBV4-2 and TRBJ1-6, with a weak D call TRBD1 (5 bases). V lost 4 bases and J 2 bases, leaving 12 bases between the germline ends. CDR1 and CDR2 from the germline V gene are LGHNA and YNFKEQ. The CDR3 is 16 residues long. CDR3 residues: CASSLPPGPYNSPLHF. As DNA, the CDR3 is TGTGCCAGCAGCCTGCCCCCGGGACCCTATAATTCACCCCTCCACTTT.

The genes are TRBV7-8 and TRBJ2-6, with 8 bases matching TRBD2. V was clipped by 5 bases and J by 2 bases; unmatched bases: 2. Per the germline V gene, CDR1 is SGHVS and CDR2 is FQNEAQ. The CDR3 has 15 amino acids. CDR3 amino acids: CASSRRGAGANVLTF. The CDR3 DNA sequence: TGTGCCAGCAGCCGGCGGGGGGCTGGGGCCAACGTCCTGACTTTC.

The chain combines TRBV15 with TRBJ1-5, with D maybe TRBD1 (6 bases). Germline-derived CDR1 and CDR2 are LNHNV and YYDKDF (reference sequence). Trimming took 0 bases from V and 3 from J, leaving 15 bases between them. This CDR3 is built from 17 residues. The chain's CDR3 is CATSRDLDSHINQPQHF. The CDR3 nucleotides read TGTGCCACCAGCAGAGACCTGGACAGCCATATCAATCAGCCCCAGCATTTT.

The chain recombines TRBV19 with TRBJ1-4; D is unclear. Trimming removed 7 bases at V and 4 bases at J, with 10 bases between. The CDR3 totals 13 residues. Germline V gives CDR1 LNHDA, CDR2 SQIVND (reference sequence). The CDR3 loop is CASNGRHNEKLFF. In DNA form, the CDR3 reads TGTGCCAGTAACGGGAGACATAATGAAAAACTGTTTTTT.

The chain uses TRBV30 and TRBJ1-1; D unclear. Germline loops: CDR1 GTSNPN, CDR2 SVGIG (reference sequence). Deletions cut 1 base from V and 1 base from J, with 7 bases between. The CDR3 is 13 residues long. The CDR3 nucleotides are TGTGCCTGGAGTGATGGAGCGAACACTGAAGCTTTCTTT. Its protein product is CAWSDGANTEAFF.

V gene TRBV30 combines with J gene TRBJ1-2, with 9 nucleotides matching TRBD1. Germline V CDR1 and CDR2: GTSNPN, SVGIG (reference sequence). The CDR3 is made up of 17 amino acids. V was clipped by 1 base and J by 3 bases; unmatched bases: 12. The CDR3 sequence is CAWSDPPGQGIYYGYTF. CDR3 sequence (DNA): TGTGCCTGGAGTGACCCCCCAGGACAGGGGATCTACTATGGCTACACCTTC. The entire variable domain, with the rest obtained from reference TRBV30 and TRBJ1-2, is as follows: SQTIHQWPATLVQPVGSPLSLECTVEGTSNPNLYWYRQAAGRGLQLLFYSVGIGQISSEVPQNLSASRPQDRQFILSSKKLLLSDSGFYLCAWSDPPGQGIYYGYTFGSGTRLTVV.

The chain joins TRBV19 to TRBJ1-3, with a tentative D call TRBD1 (5 bases). This CDR3 has 15 residues. The V end lost 5 bases, the J end lost 2 bases, and 13 bases lay between the germline ends. Germline lookup yields CDR1 LNHDA and CDR2 SQIVND (reference sequence). In nucleotides, the CDR3 is TGTGCCAGTAGTCTCGGGACGGCTACTGGAAACACCATATATTTT. Protein product: CASSLGTATGNTIYF.

The genes are TRBV28 and TRBJ1-2, with D unclear. Germline assignment: CDR1 MDHEN and CDR2 SYDVKM. V was trimmed by 3 bases and J by 4 bases, leaving 9 bases between them. CDR3 size: 13 residues. The CDR3 here is CASSFSGSYGYTF. The CDR3 nucleotides read TGTGCCAGCAGTTTTTCGGGCTCCTATGGCTACACCTTC.

The chain combines TRBV5-1 with TRBJ1-4, with D uncertain. Germline-derived CDR1 and CDR2 are SGHRS and YFSETQ. The CDR3 loop spans 14 amino acids. Trimming pared 5 bases from V and 0 bases from J, leaving 8 bases between. The CDR3 DNA is TGCGCCAGCAGGGCAGCCGCAACTAATGAAAAACTGTTTTTT. This codes for CASRAAATNEKLFF.

The J gene is TRBJ1-2, the V gene TRBV25-1, with a weak D call TRBD1 (5 bases). Per the germline V gene, CDR1 is MGHDK and CDR2 is SYGVNS. This CDR3 has 12 amino acids. V was cut by 1 base and J by 10 bases, with 10 bases left in between. CDR3: CASSEWGVSYTF. DNA of the CDR3: TGTGCCAGCAGTGAATGGGGGGTCTCCTACACCTTC.

The gene calls are TRBV30 and TRBJ2-1, with D possibly being TRBD2 (7 bases). Trimming cost V 5 bases and J 8 bases, with 16 bases left between them. Germline CDR1 is GTSNPN and CDR2 is SVGIG (reference sequence). The CDR3 extends over 13 amino acids. CDR3 coding DNA: TGTGCCTGGGGGAGGGGGGTGGCCGATGAGCAGTTCTTC. Protein: CAWGRGVADEQFF.

The CDR3 DNA reads TGCGCCAGCAGCCAGGGGACTGGACAGGGTAAAGAGACCCAGTACTTC. The encoded protein is CASSQGTGQGKETQYF. V usage is TRBV4-1 and J usage is TRBJ2-5, with 8 bases that match TRBD1. This CDR3 is 16 amino acids long. Germline V gene sequence: CDR1 MGHRA, CDR2 YSYEKL. Trimming removed 3 bases from V and 3 bases from J; junction bases left unmatched: 9.

This sequence joins TRBV13 and TRBJ1-1, with TRBD1 matching over 7 bases. This CDR3 is built from 15 residues. Trimming took 3 bases from V and 3 from J; bases not matched to a gene: 7. Germline CDR1 is PRHDT and CDR2 is FYEKMQ (reference sequence). The CDR3 region is CASSLQGDRDTEAFF. The CDR3 bases are TGTGCCAGCAGCTTGCAGGGGGATAGGGACACTGAAGCTTTCTTT.